The clone carrying this TCR beta chain was counted a few times. No antigen is known for it. cDNA reverse transcribed from extracted RNA served as the sequencing template. Some clones are missing from TCRdb's copy, which holds only in-frame ones; the method was immunoSEQ multiplex PCR. The table lists 150,000 to 200,000 clones, roughly 50% of them singletons. The sample comes from a study of CD8+ T cells in alopecia areata. About the study: Treated individuals took tofacitinib by mouth, 5 to 10 mg twice daily. Percent of scalp involved defined treated patients' severity scores. General study results and limits: Lesional scalp, especially alopecia totalis/universalis, showed higher clonality than normal scalp.

Indicated treatment: oral pan-JAK inhibitor, 5-10 mg twice daily. CDR1 is SGHRS and CDR2 is YFSETQ in the germline V gene. The CDR3 has 14 amino acids. Trimming removed 4 bases from V and 4 bases from J, with 12 bases in between. This TCR derives from a human donor with alopecia areata. This chain links TRBV5-1 with TRBJ2-1; maybe TRBD2 (5 bases). This specimen consisted of CD8+ T cells sorted from blood, obtained at week 24, from a patient treated with tofacitinib. CDR3: CASSPGLLYNEQFF. The CDR3 nucleotides read TGCGCCAGCAGCCCCGGACTCCTTTACAATGAGCAGTTCTTC.